This T cell receptor (beta chain) appears in the sequencing data of a study of blood T cells in healthy people across ages (dated by TCRdb to the mid-2010s). As for the study more broadly: In model experiments, template switching captured about one uniquely barcoded TCR beta cDNA molecule for every two T cells. The study analyzed two additional independent replicas of 1 million unique cDNA reads from the same blood draw for two donors, one aged 18 to 30 and one aged 80 or older. The study measured age-related changes in TCR beta repertoire diversity using deep sequencing normalized with unique cDNA molecular identifiers. The donors were split into four age groups: young (average 16 years), middle-aged (roughly 42), aged (approximately 59) and long-lived (roughly 86). To avoid experimental bias, donors of different ages were randomly spread across the sequencing lanes. What the authors observed across the whole study: Conclusive comparison of naive and antigen-experienced compartments was prevented by the profiling of bulk unsorted PBMCs. The percentage of naive T cells measured by flow cytometry correlated strongly with observed TCR beta diversity. Estimates of total diversity based on one million sequenced T cells were considered lower bounds and underestimates. As age increased, observed TCR beta diversity per million T cells dropped in a roughly linear way, and a significant reduction was already evident by age approximately 40. Because donor CMV infection status was unknown, age-related changes in expanded clonotypes were potentially confounded. Compared with the aged group, more naive CD4+ T cells, fewer expanded clones and increased TCR diversity were shown by the long-lived group, suggesting age selection.

The protocol used for the library was 5' RACE. Sequencing used an Illumina HiSeq 2500. A second 7 to 11 cycle PCR used a sample-barcoded 5' primer and a J-beta primer mix. A template-switch 5' adaptor carrying 12 random nucleotides introduced a unique molecular identifier onto each TCR beta cDNA molecule. At least 3 million CDR3-containing paired-end reads were obtained from each sample. First-strand cDNA synthesis was performed from all RNA using the Mint cDNA synthesis kit, with priming by a TRBC-specific oligonucleotide. Following uracil-DNA glycosylase treatment, all cDNA underwent a first 18-cycle PCR with the universal primers M1SS and BC2_uni_R. As for the original processing: For normalization, 1 million high-quality reads were randomly selected from each sample, with every read carrying a distinct molecular identifier. Reads sharing molecular identifiers were discarded rather than binned into consensus sequences. MiTCR, set to a Q25 quality threshold and the strictest error-elimination algorithm, was used for CDR3 identification, clonotype clustering and error correction. A nonparametric unseen species model with Euler transformation was used to estimate a lower bound on total TCR beta diversity. TCRdb itself trimmed the public reads at Q25 with fastp, ran MiXCR and retained productive beta chains. For every CDR3 protein sequence, its rows merge into one entry that carries the most common genes and DNA. The V and J calls, along with clone size, are taken from TCRdb and not from the paper's own processing. For this sample the table gives more than 1 million distinct CDR3 sequences, of which under 45% were detected only once. Together, the top ten hold over 15% of the sample.

The donors were some 39 Caucasian individuals from Russia, aged 6 to 90 years, who were systemically healthy. Ten milliliters of peripheral blood were drawn from each donor into EDTA-treated Vacutainer tubes. Ficoll-Paque density-gradient centrifugation was used to isolate PBMCs, with at least 6.5 million per sample. Trizol reagent was used to extract total RNA from PBMCs, with at least 6 micrograms per sample. For every donor, flow cytometry on a PBMC aliquot measured the percentage of naive CD45RAhigh/CD27high T cells. This clonotype came up a few times. Its antigen remains undetermined. Base-call qualities are not available, and no considerably larger clone is one nucleotide away. Counted from cysteine to phenylalanine, this CDR3 has 17 amino acids. CDR3 DNA only is kept here, 51 bases in frame from base 1. Unmatched junction bases come to 13, with V trimmed by 4 bases and J by 7 bases. CDR1 ENHRY and CDR2 SYGVKD were looked up in the germline V gene.

Specimen: blood. The chain was built from TRBV10-3 and TRBJ2-3; TRBD2 aligns with 11 central bases. This receptor was identified in a woman in her sixties in good health. The sequenced DNA is TGTGCCATCAGTGGATCCGGGACTTCTAGCGGGGGGAATACGCAGTATTTT. Translated, this gives CAISGSGTSSGGNTQYF.